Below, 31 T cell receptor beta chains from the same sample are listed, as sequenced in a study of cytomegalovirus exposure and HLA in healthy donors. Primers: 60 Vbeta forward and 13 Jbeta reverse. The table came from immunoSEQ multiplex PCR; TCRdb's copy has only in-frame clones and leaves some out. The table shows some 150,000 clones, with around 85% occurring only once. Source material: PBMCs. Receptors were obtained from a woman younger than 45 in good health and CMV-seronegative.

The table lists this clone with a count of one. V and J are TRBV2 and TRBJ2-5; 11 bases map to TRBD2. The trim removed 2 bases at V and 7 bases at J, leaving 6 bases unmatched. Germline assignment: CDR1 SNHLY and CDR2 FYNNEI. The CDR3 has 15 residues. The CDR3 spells CASSESLAGGRTQYF. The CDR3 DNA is TGTGCCAGCAGTGAAAGCCTAGCGGGAGGTCGGACCCAGTACTTC.

Here the CDR3 DNA reads TGCGCCAGCAGCCAAGGGGACGGGGGGGCCTACACCGGGGAGCTGTTTTTT. Its protein product is CASSQGDGGAYTGELFF. The rearrangement links TRBV4-1 to TRBJ2-2, with 8 bases aligning to TRBD2. Germline V gives CDR1 MGHRA, CDR2 YSYEKL. V dropped 1 base and J dropped 3; count of bases not matched to a gene: 7. The CDR3 covers 17 residues.

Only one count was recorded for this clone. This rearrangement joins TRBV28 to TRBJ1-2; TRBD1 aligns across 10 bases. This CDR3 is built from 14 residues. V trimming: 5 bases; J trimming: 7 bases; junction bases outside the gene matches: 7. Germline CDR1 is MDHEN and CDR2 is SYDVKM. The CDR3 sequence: CASSHNRDRGGYTF. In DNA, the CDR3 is TGTGCCAGCAGTCACAACCGGGACAGGGGTGGCTACACCTTC.

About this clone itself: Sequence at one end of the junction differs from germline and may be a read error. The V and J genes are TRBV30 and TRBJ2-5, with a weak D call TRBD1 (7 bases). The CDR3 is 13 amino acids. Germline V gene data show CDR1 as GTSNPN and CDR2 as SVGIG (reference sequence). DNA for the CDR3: TGTGCCGGGAGGCCCGACAGGGTCGAGACCCAGTACTTC. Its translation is CAGRPDRVETQYF.

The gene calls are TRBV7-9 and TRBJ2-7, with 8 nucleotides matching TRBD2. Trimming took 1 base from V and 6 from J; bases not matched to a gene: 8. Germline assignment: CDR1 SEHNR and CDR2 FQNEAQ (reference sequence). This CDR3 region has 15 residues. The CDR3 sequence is CASSLGGLAGFEQYF. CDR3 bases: TGTGCCAGCAGCTTAGGGGGGCTAGCGGGCTTCGAGCAGTACTTC.

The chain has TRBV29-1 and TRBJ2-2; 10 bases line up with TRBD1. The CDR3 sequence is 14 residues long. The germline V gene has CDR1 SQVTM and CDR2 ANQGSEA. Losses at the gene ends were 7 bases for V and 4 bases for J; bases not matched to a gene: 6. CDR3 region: CSARTGGRTGELFF. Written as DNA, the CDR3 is TGCAGCGCCCGGACAGGGGGGCGCACCGGGGAGCTGTTTTTT.

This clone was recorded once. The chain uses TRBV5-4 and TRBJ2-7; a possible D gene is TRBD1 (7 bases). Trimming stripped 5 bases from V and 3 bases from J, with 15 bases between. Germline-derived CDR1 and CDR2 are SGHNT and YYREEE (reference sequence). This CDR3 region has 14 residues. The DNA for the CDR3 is TGTGCCAGCAGGGCTGCGGGACAGCACTACGAGCAGTACTTC. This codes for CASRAAGQHYEQYF.

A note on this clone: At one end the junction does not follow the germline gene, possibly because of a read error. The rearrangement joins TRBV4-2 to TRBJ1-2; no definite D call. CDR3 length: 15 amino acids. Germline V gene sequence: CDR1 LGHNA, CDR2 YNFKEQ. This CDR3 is CASSQGVQYDYGYTF. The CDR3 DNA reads TGTGCCAGCAGTCAAGGAGTACAGTACGACTATGGCTACACCTTC.

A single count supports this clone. Here the CDR3 reads CASSIRRGALFRAQYF. CDR3 DNA: TGTGCCAGCAGCATTAGACGGGGGGCGTTATTTCGTGCGCAGTATTTT. J is TRBJ2-3 and V is TRBV27, with D perhaps matching TRBD2 (7 bases). Trimming cost V 6 bases and J 10 bases, with 26 bases left between them. The CDR3 spans 16 residues. Germline V gene data show CDR1 as MNHEY and CDR2 as SMNVEV (reference sequence).

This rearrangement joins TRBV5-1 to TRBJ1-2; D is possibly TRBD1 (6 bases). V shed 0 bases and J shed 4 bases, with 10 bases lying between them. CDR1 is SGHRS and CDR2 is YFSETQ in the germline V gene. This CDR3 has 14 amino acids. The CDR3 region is CASSLDRAGYGYTF. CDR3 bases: TGCGCCAGCAGCTTGGACAGGGCAGGCTATGGCTACACCTTC.

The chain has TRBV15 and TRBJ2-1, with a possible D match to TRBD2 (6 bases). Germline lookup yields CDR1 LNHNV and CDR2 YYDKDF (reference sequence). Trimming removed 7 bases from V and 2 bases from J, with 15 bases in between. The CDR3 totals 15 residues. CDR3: CATTSPGEPYNEQFF. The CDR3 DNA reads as TGTGCCACCACCTCCCCGGGAGAACCCTACAATGAGCAGTTCTTC.

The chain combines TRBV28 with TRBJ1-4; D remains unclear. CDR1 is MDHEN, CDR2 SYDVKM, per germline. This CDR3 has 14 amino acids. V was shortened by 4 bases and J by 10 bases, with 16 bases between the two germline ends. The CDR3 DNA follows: TGTGCCAGCAGTTCCCACGTGGGGAGTGGAAAACTGTTTTTT. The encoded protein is CASSSHVGSGKLFF.

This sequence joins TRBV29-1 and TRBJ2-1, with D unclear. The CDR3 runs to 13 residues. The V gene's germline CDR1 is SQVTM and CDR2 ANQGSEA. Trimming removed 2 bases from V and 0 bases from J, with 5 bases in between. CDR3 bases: TGCAGCGTTGAAAGGAGCTCCTACAATGAGCAGTTCTTC. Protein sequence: CSVERSSYNEQFF.

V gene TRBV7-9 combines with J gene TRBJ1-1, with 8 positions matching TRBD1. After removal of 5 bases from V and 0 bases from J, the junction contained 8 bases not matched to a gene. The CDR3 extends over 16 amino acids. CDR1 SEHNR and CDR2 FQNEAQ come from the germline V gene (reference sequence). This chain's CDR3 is CASSHPRQGLNTEAFF. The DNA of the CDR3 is TGTGCCAGCAGCCATCCCCGACAGGGGTTGAACACTGAAGCTTTCTTT.

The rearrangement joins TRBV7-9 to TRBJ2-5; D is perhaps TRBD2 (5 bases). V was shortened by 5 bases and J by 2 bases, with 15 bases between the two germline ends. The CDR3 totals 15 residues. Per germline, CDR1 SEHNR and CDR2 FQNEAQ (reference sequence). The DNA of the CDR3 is TGTGCCAGCAGCCCCTTTGGGGAGCCACAAGAGACCCAGTACTTC. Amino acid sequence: CASSPFGEPQETQYF.

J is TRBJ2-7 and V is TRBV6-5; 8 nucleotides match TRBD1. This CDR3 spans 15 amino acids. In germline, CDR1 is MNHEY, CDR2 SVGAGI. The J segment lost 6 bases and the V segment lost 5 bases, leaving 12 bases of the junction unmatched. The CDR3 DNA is TGTGCCAGCAGTCAAACCTCAGGGGGCCGCGGCGAGCAGTACTTC. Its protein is CASSQTSGGRGEQYF.

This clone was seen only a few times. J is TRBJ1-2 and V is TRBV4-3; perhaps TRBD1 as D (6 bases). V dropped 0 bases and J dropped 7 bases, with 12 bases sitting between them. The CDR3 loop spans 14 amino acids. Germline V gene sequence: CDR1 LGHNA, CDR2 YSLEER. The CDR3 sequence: CASSQDRGARGYTF. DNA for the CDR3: TGCGCCAGCAGCCAAGATCGGGGGGCGCGTGGCTACACCTTC.

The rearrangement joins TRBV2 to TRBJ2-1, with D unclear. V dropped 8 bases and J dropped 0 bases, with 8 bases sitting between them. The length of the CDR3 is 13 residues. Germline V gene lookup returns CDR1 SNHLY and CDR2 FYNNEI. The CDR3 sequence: CASSYSSYNEQFF. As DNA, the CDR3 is TGTGCCAGCTCTTACAGCTCCTACAATGAGCAGTTCTTC.

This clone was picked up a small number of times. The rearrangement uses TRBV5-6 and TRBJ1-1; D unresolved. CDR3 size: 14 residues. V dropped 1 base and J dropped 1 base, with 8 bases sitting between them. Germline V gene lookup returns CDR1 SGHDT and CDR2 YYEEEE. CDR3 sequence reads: CASSLLSWNTEAFF. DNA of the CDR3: TGTGCCAGCAGCTTGCTCTCCTGGAACACTGAAGCTTTCTTT.

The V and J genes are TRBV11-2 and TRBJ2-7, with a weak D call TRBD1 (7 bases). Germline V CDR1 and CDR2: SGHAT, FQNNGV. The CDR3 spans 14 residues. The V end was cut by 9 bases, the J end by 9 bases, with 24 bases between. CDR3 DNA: TGTGCCAGTTCCGATTTTACAGGGGCGGGATGGCAGTACTTC. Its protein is CASSDFTGAGWQYF.

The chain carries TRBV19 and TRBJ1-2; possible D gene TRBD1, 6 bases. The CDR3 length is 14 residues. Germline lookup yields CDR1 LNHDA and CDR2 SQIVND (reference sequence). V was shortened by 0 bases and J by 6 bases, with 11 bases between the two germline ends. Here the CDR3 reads CASSIEPGHHGYTF. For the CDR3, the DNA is TGTGCCAGTAGTATAGAACCGGGACACCATGGCTACACCTTC.

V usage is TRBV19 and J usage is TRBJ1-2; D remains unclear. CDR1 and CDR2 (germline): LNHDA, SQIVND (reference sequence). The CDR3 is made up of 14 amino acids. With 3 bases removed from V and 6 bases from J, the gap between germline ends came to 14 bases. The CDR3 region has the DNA TGTGCCAGTAGTATCGGGCCAGGCGGGGATGGCTACACCTTC. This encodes CASSIGPGGDGYTF.

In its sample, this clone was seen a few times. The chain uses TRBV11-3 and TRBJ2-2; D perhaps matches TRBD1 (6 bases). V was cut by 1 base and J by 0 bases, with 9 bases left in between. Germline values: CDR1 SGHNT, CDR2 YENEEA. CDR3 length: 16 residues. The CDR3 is CASSLAGTPNTGELFF. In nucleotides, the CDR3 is TGTGCCAGCAGCTTAGCCGGGACACCGAACACCGGGGAGCTGTTTTTT.

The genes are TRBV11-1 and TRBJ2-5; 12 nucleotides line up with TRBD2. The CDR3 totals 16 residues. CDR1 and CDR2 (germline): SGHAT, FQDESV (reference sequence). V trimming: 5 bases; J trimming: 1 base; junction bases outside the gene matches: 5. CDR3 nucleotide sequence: TGTGCCAGCAGCCTCAGACTAGCGGGGGCCCAAGAGACCCAGTACTTC. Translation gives CASSLRLAGAQETQYF.

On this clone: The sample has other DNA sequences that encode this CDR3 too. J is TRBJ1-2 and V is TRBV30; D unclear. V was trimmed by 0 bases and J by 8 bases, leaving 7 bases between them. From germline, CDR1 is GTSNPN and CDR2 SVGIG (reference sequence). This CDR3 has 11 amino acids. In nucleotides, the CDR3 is TGTGCCTGGAGTGTAGGGAGCGGCTACACCTTC. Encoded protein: CAWSVGSGYTF. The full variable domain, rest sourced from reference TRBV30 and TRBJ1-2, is SQTIHQWPATLVQPVGSPLSLECTVEGTSNPNLYWYRQAAGRGLQLLFYSVGIGQISSEVPQNLSASRPQDRQFILSSKKLLLSDSGFYLCAWSVGSGYTFGSGTRLTVV.

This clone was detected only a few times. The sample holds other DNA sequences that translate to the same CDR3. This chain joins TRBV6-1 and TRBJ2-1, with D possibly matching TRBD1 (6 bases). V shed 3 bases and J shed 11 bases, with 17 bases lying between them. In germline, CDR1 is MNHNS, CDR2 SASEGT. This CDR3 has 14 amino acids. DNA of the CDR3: TGTGCCAGCAGTGACGGGGACATACGCAGGAAGCAGTTCTTC. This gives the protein CASSDGDIRRKQFF.

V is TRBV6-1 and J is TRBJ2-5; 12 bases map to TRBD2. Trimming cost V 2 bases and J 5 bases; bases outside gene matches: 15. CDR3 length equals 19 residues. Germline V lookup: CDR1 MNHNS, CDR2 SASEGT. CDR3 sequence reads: CASSEIRSASGGAGETQYF. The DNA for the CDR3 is TGTGCCAGCAGTGAAATTCGGTCGGCTAGCGGGGGGGCCGGTGAGACCCAGTACTTC.

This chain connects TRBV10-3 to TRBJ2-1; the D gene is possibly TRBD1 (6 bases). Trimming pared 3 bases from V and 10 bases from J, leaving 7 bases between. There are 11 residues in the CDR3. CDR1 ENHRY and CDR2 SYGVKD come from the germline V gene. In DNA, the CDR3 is TGTGCCATCAGTGAAACAGGGGAGCAGTTCTTC. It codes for CAISETGEQFF.

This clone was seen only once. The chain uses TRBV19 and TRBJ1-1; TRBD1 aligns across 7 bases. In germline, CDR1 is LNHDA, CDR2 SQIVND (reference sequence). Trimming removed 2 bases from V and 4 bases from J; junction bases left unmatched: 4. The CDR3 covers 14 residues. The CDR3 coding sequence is TGTGCCAGTAGTATAACAGGGGATGCCACTGAAGCTTTCTTT. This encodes CASSITGDATEAFF.

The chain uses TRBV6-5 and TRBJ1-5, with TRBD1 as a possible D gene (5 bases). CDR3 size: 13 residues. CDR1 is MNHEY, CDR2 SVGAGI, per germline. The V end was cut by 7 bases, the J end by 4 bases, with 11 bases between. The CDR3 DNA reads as TGTGCCAGCACCAGGGCGGAAAATCAGCCCCAGCATTTT. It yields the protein CASTRAENQPQHF.

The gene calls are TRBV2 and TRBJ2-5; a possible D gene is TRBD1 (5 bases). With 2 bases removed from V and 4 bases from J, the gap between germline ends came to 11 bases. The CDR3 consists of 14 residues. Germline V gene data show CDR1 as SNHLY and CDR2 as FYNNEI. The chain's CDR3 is CASSERAGLETQYF. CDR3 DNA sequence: TGTGCCAGCAGTGAAAGGGCAGGGCTAGAGACCCAGTACTTC. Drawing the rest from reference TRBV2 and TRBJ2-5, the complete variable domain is EPEVTQTPSHQVTQMGQEVILRCVPISNHLYFYWYRQILGQKVEFLVSFYNNEISEKSEIFDDQFSVERPDGSNFTLKIRSTKLEDSAMYFCASSERAGLETQYFGPGTRLLVL.